A selection of T cell receptor beta chains follows, all from one sample in a study of regulatory T cells in long-lasting Graves disease. TCRdb reprocessed the multiplex PCR reads via MiXCR and lists one record per CDR3 protein. The repertoire has a few hundred thousand distinct CDR3 sequences, less than 15% of them found once; the top ten carry roughly 9.7%. These data were likewise used in another study, on T cells in Graves' hyperthyroidism and ophthalmopathy.

This sample comprised peripheral blood mononuclear cells (PBMCs), obtained at new diagnosis, from a patient treated with antithyroid drugs. The receptors originated from a man aged 25-45 years with Graves disease. CDR3s include the opening cysteine and the closing phenylalanine or tryptophan. Each record gives: J gene, clone size, V gene, D gene, CDR3 length, CDR3 protein, CDR3 DNA. A D gene is named only where the DNA matches it firmly. Clone size is not always given. Where it is, it says once, few, many or a class for expanded clones.

>TRBJ2-3|many|TRBV7-2|-|15
CASSFRQGGADTQYF
TGTGCCAGCAGCTTCCGGCAGGGTGGCGCAGATACGCAGTATTTT
>TRBJ1-1|many|TRBV7-6|TRBD1|17
CASSLEPQGAINTEAFF
TGTGCCAGCAGCTTAGAACCACAGGGGGCAATTAACACTGAAGCTTTCTTT
>TRBJ2-5|-|TRBV10-1|TRBD2|15
CASSDSAGGAKTQYF
TGCGCCAGCAGTGATTCGGCGGGAGGAGCGAAGACCCAGTACTTC
>TRBJ2-5|-|TRBV18|-|14
CASSLRPSEETQYF
TGTGCCAGCTCACTACGACCTAGCGAAGAGACCCAGTACTTC
>TRBJ1-2|many|TRBV2|-|11
CASRGSRGYTF
TGTGCCAGCAGGGGATCGAGAGGCTACACCTTC
>TRBJ2-5|few|TRBV27|-|14
CASSGALGRETQYF
TGTGCCAGCAGTGGCGCCCTGGGGCGAGAGACCCAGTACTTC
>TRBJ2-7|many|TRBV12-3/TRBV12-4|-|13
CASSPSVGYEQYF
TGTGCCAGCAGTCCTTCAGTAGGTTACGAGCAGTACTTC
>TRBJ1-1|many|TRBV2|-|13
CASRGREGTEAFF
TGTGCCAGCAGGGGCAGGGAGGGTACTGAAGCTTTCTTT
>TRBJ1-5|few|TRBV6-4|-|16
CASRYVASLYHQPQHF
TGTGCCAGCAGGTATGTGGCAAGTCTCTATCATCAGCCCCAGCATTTT
>TRBJ1-6|few|TRBV5-6|-|14
CASRPADYNSPLHF
TGTGCCAGCCGCCCTGCGGACTATAATTCACCCCTCCACTTT
>TRBJ1-1|-|TRBV18|-|15
CASSTPSLYGGEAFF
TGTGCCAGCTCAACCCCCTCTCTGTATGGAGGGGAAGCTTTCTTT
>TRBJ2-1|-|TRBV12-3/TRBV12-4|-|14
CASSSPGPSRGQFF
TGTGCCAGCAGTTCCCCGGGACCCTCTAGAGGGCAGTTCTTC
>TRBJ2-4|many|TRBV20-1|TRBD2|16
CSARVGTSGAGDIQYF
TGCAGTGCTAGAGTGGGGACTAGCGGGGCAGGGGACATTCAGTACTTC
>TRBJ1-1|many|TRBV30|-|12
CAVTGDNTEAFF
TGTGCCGTGACAGGCGACAACACTGAAGCTTTCTTT
>TRBJ1-2|many|TRBV12-3/TRBV12-4|TRBD1|13
CASTPDRASGYTF
TGTGCCAGCACCCCGGACAGGGCGTCGGGCTACACCTTC
>TRBJ1-2|few|TRBV12-3/TRBV12-4|TRBD1|13
CASSSRGPYGYTF
TGTGCCAGCAGCAGCAGGGGGCCCTATGGCTACACCTTC
>TRBJ2-5|many|TRBV2|TRBD2|16
CASSTGTSGSWETQYF
TGTGCCAGCAGTACCGGGACTAGCGGGAGTTGGGAGACCCAGTACTTC
>TRBJ2-7|-|TRBV5-1|TRBD2|16
CASSGTSGSGSYEQYF
TGCGCCAGCTCCGGGACTAGCGGGAGTGGGTCGTACGAGCAGTACTTC
>TRBJ2-7|-|TRBV5-1|-|14
CASSLVAENYEQYF
TGCGCCAGCAGCTTGGTAGCGGAAAACTACGAGCAGTACTTC
>TRBJ2-1|-|TRBV27|TRBD2|16
CASSFRLAGLGNEQFF
TGTGCCAGCAGTTTCCGACTAGCGGGACTTGGCAATGAGCAGTTCTTC
>TRBJ1-5|-|TRBV4-2|TRBD1|15
CASSQDLQGGQPQHF
TGTGCCAGCAGCCAAGATTTACAGGGGGGCCAGCCCCAGCATTTT
>TRBJ1-1|few|TRBV29-1|-|11
CSAQLNTEAFF
TGCAGCGCGCAGCTGAACACTGAAGCTTTCTTT
>TRBJ2-1|few|TRBV29-1|TRBD2|14
CSGSGRYIYNEQFF
TGCAGCGGTAGCGGGCGGTACATCTACAATGAGCAGTTCTTC
>TRBJ1-1|many|TRBV30|TRBD1|13
CAWSRQGGTEAFF
TGTGCCTGGAGCAGACAGGGAGGCACTGAAGCTTTCTTT
>TRBJ2-7|many|TRBV6-5|TRBD1|15
CASSFSRGITYEQYF
TGTGCCAGCAGTTTTAGCAGGGGGATTACCTACGAGCAGTACTTC
>TRBJ1-2|-|TRBV27|TRBD1|14
CASSFGGQNYGYTF
TGTGCCAGCAGTTTCGGGGGACAGAACTATGGCTACACCTTC
>TRBJ2-7|many|TRBV19|TRBD2|15
CASSISSGGTYEQYF
TGTGCCAGTAGTATTAGCAGCGGGGGGACCTACGAGCAGTACTTC
>TRBJ1-6|few|TRBV15|-|15
CATSRVRGAGSPLHF
TGTGCCACCAGCAGAGTCCGGGGGGCCGGTTCACCCCTCCACTTT
>TRBJ2-7|few|TRBV20-1|TRBD2|15
CSARGVAGEIGEQYF
TGCAGTGCTAGAGGGGTAGCGGGAGAAATAGGCGAGCAGTACTTC
>TRBJ2-3|-|TRBV9|-|13
CASSVSGKDTQYF
TGTGCCAGCAGCGTCTCAGGGAAAGATACGCAGTATTTT
>TRBJ2-1|many|TRBV28|TRBD2|15
CASSRLAGGCNEQFF
TGTGCCAGCAGTCGACTAGCGGGAGGGTGCAATGAGCAGTTCTTC
>TRBJ2-3|-|TRBV9|TRBD2|17
CASSPPTSGGFTDTQYF
TGTGCCAGCAGCCCCCCGACTAGCGGGGGATTCACAGATACGCAGTATTTT
>TRBJ2-7|many|TRBV27|TRBD1|12
CASSPGTAEQYF
TGTGCCAGCAGTCCCGGGACAGCCGAGCAGTACTTC
>TRBJ2-1|many|TRBV7-2|TRBD2|15
CASRKAAGGPNEQFF
TGTGCCAGCAGGAAAGCGGCGGGAGGGCCCAATGAGCAGTTCTTC
>TRBJ2-3|few|TRBV3-1|-|16
CASSQVSGTSTDTQYF
TGTGCCAGCAGCCAAGTCTCAGGGACTAGCACAGATACGCAGTATTTT
>TRBJ1-1|many|TRBV7-8|-|16
CASSFEGRGGSTEAFF
TGTGCCAGCAGTTTTGAAGGGAGGGGGGGATCCACTGAAGCTTTCTTT
>TRBJ1-4|-|TRBV20-1|-|14
CSAMSPGRNEKLFF
TGCAGTGCCATGTCCCCGGGACGTAATGAAAAACTGTTTTTT
>TRBJ2-2|many|TRBV11-2|-|18
CASSRLPGLMANTGELFF
TGTGCCAGCAGCCGCTTACCAGGGCTTATGGCGAACACCGGGGAGCTGTTTTTT
>TRBJ1-6|-|TRBV20-1|-|15
CSARVSGSRNSPLHF
TGCAGTGCTAGAGTTTCCGGGTCTCGTAATTCACCCCTCCACTTT
>TRBJ2-5|many|TRBV11-2|TRBD1|16
CASSPQGTGGGKTQYF
TGTGCCAGCAGCCCCCAAGGGACAGGGGGCGGGAAGACCCAGTACTTC
>TRBJ2-1|many|TRBV27|TRBD2|13
CASSSGTSGGMVF
TGTGCCAGCAGTTCAGGGACTAGCGGGGGAATGGTCTTC